Included here is one T cell receptor (beta chain) sequence, with context. What it binds is unknown. These data come from a study of shared clonotypes between healthy human individuals. V was clipped by 4 bases and J by 1 base; unmatched bases: 11. This CDR3 comprises 17 residues. The germline V gene encodes CDR1 MRHNA and CDR2 SNTAGT. Assay used: immunoSEQ multiplex PCR; TCRdb lists only in-frame clones, some missing. This table holds about 2 million clones, 85% to 95% found once. Naive CD8 isolation took CD45RO-negative cells positively selected for CCR7 and excluded terminally differentiated effector memory CD45RA+ cells. Study-wide points: Around 4.7% of naive CD4 clonotypes were shared across a few donors.

Sequencing was done on a sample of naive CD8+ T cells sorted from blood. The chain couples TRBV6-4 to TRBJ2-7; TRBD2 matches at 9 bases. This clonotype was obtained from a man aged 18 to 29 in good health. The CDR3 bases are TGTGCCAGCAGTGCCCTCAAAGAGGGACTAGCATCCTACGAGCAGTACTTC. Protein product: CASSALKEGLASYEQYF.